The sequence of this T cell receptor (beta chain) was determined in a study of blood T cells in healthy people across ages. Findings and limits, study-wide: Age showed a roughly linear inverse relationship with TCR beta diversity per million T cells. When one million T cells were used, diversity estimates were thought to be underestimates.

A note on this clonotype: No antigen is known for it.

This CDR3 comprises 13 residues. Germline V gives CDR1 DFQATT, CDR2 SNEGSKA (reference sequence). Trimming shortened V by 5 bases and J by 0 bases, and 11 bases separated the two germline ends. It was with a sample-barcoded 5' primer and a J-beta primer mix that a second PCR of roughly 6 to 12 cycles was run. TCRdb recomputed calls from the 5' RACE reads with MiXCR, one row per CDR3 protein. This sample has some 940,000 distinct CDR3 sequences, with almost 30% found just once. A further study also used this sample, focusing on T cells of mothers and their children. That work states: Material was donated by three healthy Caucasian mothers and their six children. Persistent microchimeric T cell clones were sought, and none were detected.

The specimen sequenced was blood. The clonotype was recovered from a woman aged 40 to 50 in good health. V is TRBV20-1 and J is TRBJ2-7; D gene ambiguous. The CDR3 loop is CSACDGVSYEQYF. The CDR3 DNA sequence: TGCAGTGCTTGCGACGGAGTCTCCTACGAGCAGTACTTC.